What follows is one T cell receptor (beta chain) and its context. No antigen is known for it. A much larger clone lies one base from this, so it may be a read error. The sample is drawn from a study of molecular identifiers for immune sequencing clone quantification listed by TCRdb under 2018. Background on the whole study: For a replicate experiment, the RNA from either approximately 20,000 or 100,000 naive CD8 T cells was divided into five aliquots, and four of those aliquots went on to sequencing. CD8 T cells were used in a methods study to benchmark molecular-identifier clustering-based TCR repertoire sequencing (MIDCIRS) and TCR RNA copy counting. Overall study outcomes, separate from this receptor: Highly expanded clone sizes could be underestimated if identical TCR molecules share a barcode. In CMV-specific effector cells, over 99% of molecules were held by clones above 20 RNA copies, whereas under 1% of molecules were held by such clones in naive cells. Without barcode sub-clustering, chimeric consensus sequences inflated TCR diversity; chimeras reached as high as 47%. Modeling indicated approximately 3 TCR RNA copies recovered per cell, compared with around 10 by digital PCR, which implies a capture efficiency of approximately 29%. Spiked-in Jurkat TCR RNA equal to a single cell's worth was reported to be detectable even within one million naive CD8 T cells.

Naive CD8 T cells, defined as CD8+CD4-CCR7+CD45RA+, were FACS-sorted into RLT Plus buffer on a BD FACSAria II. To compare sensitivity, a portion of the naive CD8 T cell RNA was divided evenly between MIDCIRS and a Smart-seq2-style 5'RACE protocol. CD8 T cells were enriched using RosetteSep CD8+ T Cell Enrichment Cocktail and Ficoll-Paque, and the enriched cells then underwent ACK red cell lysis. CDR1 and CDR2 are drawn from the germline V gene: MNHEY, SVGAGI. Inclusive of the bounding cysteine and phenylalanine, the CDR3 is 18 residues long. The only DNA kept is the CDR3, 54 bases in frame from the first base. The V end gives up 3 bases and the J end 8 bases, leaving 17 bases in the junction not matched to a gene. The library was generated by PCR. Sequencer: Illumina MiSeq. Total RNA was purified with the Qiagen AllPrep DNA/RNA kit. Before analysis, reads from multiple sequencing runs of the same library were pooled. Processing in the source paper ran as follows. Reads were retained only if their TCR constant sequence matched exactly, and those retained reads were trimmed to 150 nt and grouped according to their 12-nt molecular barcodes. Within each barcode group, reads were sub-clustered at a 15% Levenshtein threshold, and quality-weighted consensus sequences were built per RNA molecule. Non-functional sequences were discarded, and so were lower-count sequences lying one edit away from another sequence. Based on fitting two negative binomial distributions, any barcode sub-cluster with under 20% of the maximum read count was discarded. TCRdb ran its own pipeline on the public reads, namely fastp trimming at Q25 and MiXCR clone calling, and kept in-frame beta chains. All rows with the same CDR3 protein become a single entry with the most common DNA and genes. The V and J calls come from TCRdb's annotation, not from the publication. The sample includes about 36,000 distinct CDR3 sequences, with around 20% observed a single time. The ten largest clonotypes hold about 6.9% of the sample.

The receptor comes from a human donor in good health. Some libraries in this study had Jurkat cell RNA spiked in. Sequencing used naive CD8+ T cells from blood, with Jurkat cell RNA spiked in. The cell subset or site label of this sample denotes: FACS-sorted CD8+CD4-CCR7+CD45RA+ naive T cells. The chain links TRBV6-5 with TRBJ2-3; 10 bases in the middle match TRBD2. The nucleotide sequence is given as TGTGCCAGCAGTTATCGTCCCCCAGCGGGAGGGCCAGTAGGTACGCAGTATTTT. Translated, it reads CASSYRPPAGGPVGTQYF.